These T cell receptor beta chains were read from a single sample in a study of T cells in tumors after PD-1 blockade. Here immunoSEQ multiplex PCR was the method, and the copy in TCRdb shows in-frame clones only, minus some. The sample holds 45,000 to 60,000 clones; 65% to 85% are singletons and the top ten take approximately 8.3%. The material was PBMCs, obtained before anti-PD-1 therapy. All receptors come from a human donor with advanced basal cell or squamous cell carcinoma (not recorded which). Each CDR3 is given with its conserved first and last residue. The D gene is left open where the match is weak. Clone size appears in some rows only: once, few, many, or a class for an expanded clone.

V gene: TRBV19
clone size: .
D gene: TRBD1
J gene: TRBJ2-5
CDR3 DNA: TGTGCCAGCGAAGGGACAGTGGCAAAGACCCAGTACTTC
CDR3 protein: CASEGTVAKTQYF

V gene: TRBV7-9
clone size: few
D gene: .
J gene: TRBJ2-7
CDR3 DNA: TGTGCCAGCAGCTTAGTTACTAACTACGAGCAGTACTTC
CDR3 protein: CASSLVTNYEQYF

V gene: TRBV5-4
clone size: .
D gene: .
J gene: TRBJ2-1
CDR3 DNA: TGTGCCAGCAGCTTGGCTTCGGGGGCACATACCTACAATGAGCAGTTCTTC
CDR3 protein: CASSLASGAHTYNEQFF

V gene: TRBV5-1
clone size: once
D gene: TRBD1
J gene: TRBJ2-2
CDR3 DNA: TGCGCCAGCAGCCCATGGACAGGGGGCGCGACCGGGGAGCTGTTTTTT
CDR3 protein: CASSPWTGGATGELFF

V gene: TRBV6-5
clone size: .
D gene: TRBD1
J gene: TRBJ1-2
CDR3 DNA: TGTGCCAGCAGTCAGAAACAGGGGCGGTACTATGGCTACACCTTC
CDR3 protein: CASSQKQGRYYGYTF

V gene: TRBV27
clone size: many
D gene: .
J gene: TRBJ2-7
CDR3 DNA: TGTGCCAGCAGTTTGATCTCAGGGGGGGTGGCCTACGAGCAGTACTTC
CDR3 protein: CASSLISGGVAYEQYF

V gene: TRBV5-4
clone size: .
D gene: .
J gene: TRBJ2-7
CDR3 DNA: TGTGCCAGCAGCTCCAAGTGGGACGAGCAGTACTTC
CDR3 protein: CASSSKWDEQYF

V gene: TRBV7-2
clone size: .
D gene: .
J gene: TRBJ2-3
CDR3 DNA: TGTGCCAGCAGCTTGGGTGACAACACAGATACGCAGTATTTT
CDR3 protein: CASSLGDNTDTQYF

V gene: TRBV13
clone size: .
D gene: TRBD2
J gene: TRBJ2-1
CDR3 DNA: TGTGCCAGCAGCGGCGACTGGCGGGGGGATTACAATGAGCAGTTCTTC
CDR3 protein: CASSGDWRGDYNEQFF

V gene: TRBV5-1
clone size: .
D gene: .
J gene: TRBJ1-2
CDR3 DNA: TGCGCCAGCGGCCCCACGGACGGGAGCTATGGCTACACCTTC
CDR3 protein: CASGPTDGSYGYTF

V gene: TRBV5-3
clone size: .
D gene: .
J gene: TRBJ1-1
CDR3 DNA: TGTGCCCACTGCGCCGATCAAGGGCACGGGAACACTGAAGCTTTCTTT
CDR3 protein: CAHCADQGHGNTEAFF

V gene: TRBV5-4
clone size: .
D gene: TRBD2
J gene: TRBJ2-1
CDR3 DNA: TGTGCCAGCAGCTTGGAAGCTAGCGGGAGTCTGTTCTTC
CDR3 protein: CASSLEASGSLFF

V gene: TRBV5-1
clone size: .
D gene: TRBD1
J gene: TRBJ2-7
CDR3 DNA: TGCGCCAGCAGCTGGGACAGGTCCTACGAGCAGTACTTC
CDR3 protein: CASSWDRSYEQYF

V gene: TRBV7-9
clone size: few
D gene: TRBD1
J gene: TRBJ1-2
CDR3 DNA: TGTGCCAGCAGCTTAGATGGGACAGGGGGCGCCGGGCTCTATGGCTACACCTTC
CDR3 protein: CASSLDGTGGAGLYGYTF

V gene: TRBV7-8
clone size: .
D gene: TRBD2
J gene: TRBJ2-7
CDR3 DNA: TGTGCCAGCAGGGAGCGGGGGAGAACCTACGAGCAGTACTTC
CDR3 protein: CASRERGRTYEQYF

V gene: TRBV27
clone size: .
D gene: .
J gene: TRBJ2-3
CDR3 DNA: TGTGCCAGCAGTTTGAAATGGGGGGGCCGTTATACAGATACGCAGTATTTT
CDR3 protein: CASSLKWGGRYTDTQYF

V gene: TRBV9
clone size: .
D gene: .
J gene: TRBJ1-1
CDR3 DNA: TGTGCCAGCAGCAGAGAACAGGACCCGAGAACTGAAGCTTTCTTT
CDR3 protein: CASSREQDPRTEAFF

V gene: TRBV6-5
clone size: .
D gene: TRBD1
J gene: TRBJ1-6
CDR3 DNA: TGTGCCAGCAGGATCCGGGACAGCTATAATTCACCCCTCCACTTT
CDR3 protein: CASRIRDSYNSPLHF

V gene: TRBV19
clone size: .
D gene: TRBD1
J gene: TRBJ2-3
CDR3 DNA: TGTGCCAGTAGGTTACAGGGGGAAGATACGCAGTATTTT
CDR3 protein: CASRLQGEDTQYF

V gene: TRBV13
clone size: .
D gene: .
J gene: TRBJ1-1
CDR3 DNA: TGTGCCAGCAGCTCTGTCTTTGCACCGGGGGAGAACACTGAAGCTTTCTTT
CDR3 protein: CASSSVFAPGENTEAFF

V gene: TRBV7-8
clone size: .
D gene: TRBD1
J gene: TRBJ1-1
CDR3 DNA: TGTGCCAGCAGCGGGCACAGGGGGGAATTTTCTGAAGCTTTCTTT
CDR3 protein: CASSGHRGEFSEAFF

V gene: TRBV7-9
clone size: few
D gene: .
J gene: TRBJ2-3
CDR3 DNA: TGTGCCAGCAGCTTTACGGCAGGGGCTGGAGATACGCAGTATTTT
CDR3 protein: CASSFTAGAGDTQYF

V gene: TRBV27
clone size: .
D gene: TRBD1
J gene: TRBJ2-3
CDR3 DNA: TGTGCCAGCAGGCCCAAACAGGGGCACACAGATACGCAGTATTTT
CDR3 protein: CASRPKQGHTDTQYF

V gene: TRBV27
clone size: .
D gene: .
J gene: TRBJ1-1
CDR3 DNA: TGTGCCAGCAGCAGCAGGAGTAGCTTTGACACTGAAGCTTTCTTT
CDR3 protein: CASSSRSSFDTEAFF

V gene: TRBV7-9
clone size: .
D gene: .
J gene: TRBJ1-2
CDR3 DNA: TGTGCCAGCAGCTTCGGAGACAACTATGGCTACACCTTC
CDR3 protein: CASSFGDNYGYTF

V gene: TRBV12-5
clone size: .
D gene: .
J gene: TRBJ1-5
CDR3 DNA: TGTGCTAGTGGTTTGGGAAATAGTCAGCCCCAGCATTTT
CDR3 protein: CASGLGNSQPQHF

V gene: TRBV6-5
clone size: .
D gene: TRBD1
J gene: TRBJ1-4
CDR3 DNA: TGTGCCAGCAGTTACTCGGAGGGGACAGGTGAAAAACTGTTTTTT
CDR3 protein: CASSYSEGTGEKLFF

V gene: TRBV15
clone size: .
D gene: .
J gene: TRBJ2-3
CDR3 DNA: TGTGCCACCAGCAGAGGGACTATAACAGATACGCAGTATTTT
CDR3 protein: CATSRGTITDTQYF

V gene: TRBV5-1
clone size: .
D gene: .
J gene: TRBJ2-1
CDR3 DNA: TGCGCCAGCAGCCAATTTAGCGGCAGCGATGAGCAGTTCTTC
CDR3 protein: CASSQFSGSDEQFF

V gene: TRBV5-1
clone size: .
D gene: .
J gene: TRBJ1-4
CDR3 DNA: TGCGCCAGCAGCTTAGGGGGTCAAGCAACTAATGAAAAACTGTTTTTT
CDR3 protein: CASSLGGQATNEKLFF

V gene: TRBV18
clone size: .
D gene: .
J gene: TRBJ1-1
CDR3 DNA: TGTGCCAGCTCACCACCGATGGGGGCGCGCGGCACTGAAGCTTTCTTT
CDR3 protein: CASSPPMGARGTEAFF

V gene: TRBV5-1
clone size: .
D gene: TRBD2
J gene: TRBJ2-7
CDR3 DNA: TGCGCCAGCAGCCCGGGACTAGCGGGAGAGTACGAGCAGTACTTC
CDR3 protein: CASSPGLAGEYEQYF

V gene: TRBV5-6
clone size: few
D gene: .
J gene: TRBJ1-1
CDR3 DNA: TGTGCCAGCAGCTTGGGTGAGAACACTGAAGCTTTCTTT
CDR3 protein: CASSLGENTEAFF

V gene: TRBV7-8
clone size: .
D gene: TRBD1
J gene: TRBJ1-1
CDR3 DNA: TGTGCCAGCAGCTTAGGAGCAGGGGGCTCTGCCACTGAAGCTTTCTTT
CDR3 protein: CASSLGAGGSATEAFF

V gene: TRBV6-5
clone size: .
D gene: .
J gene: TRBJ2-1
CDR3 DNA: TGTGCCAGCAGTTACTCGGCGGGGGCGGACAATGAGCAGTTCTTC
CDR3 protein: CASSYSAGADNEQFF

V gene: TRBV3-1/TRBV3-2
clone size: once
D gene: .
J gene: TRBJ2-1
CDR3 DNA: TGTGCCAGCAGCACCCGGGCAGTTAATGAGCAGTTCTTC
CDR3 protein: CASSTRAVNEQFF